The present entry profiles one T cell receptor (beta chain) with its context. As handled by the study authors: The assay estimated nucleated cells by amplifying reference gene primers. The data were produced by immunoSEQ multiplex PCR, yet TCRdb's version contains in-frame clones alone and is incomplete. The V and J calls and clone size are taken from that table; D and trimming were inferred from the DNA. This table holds roughly 220,000 clones, 80% to 90% found once. Trimming shortened V by 4 bases and J by 3 bases, and 8 bases separated the two germline ends. In germline, CDR1 is KGHDR, CDR2 SFDVKD. The CDR3 has 13 residues. These data are taken from a study of blood T cell repertoires in COVID-19. Study details: Acute and convalescent COVID-19 specimens originated in the United States, Italy and Spain. T cells, B-cell-depleted T cells, or PBMCs provided the cDNA or gDNA that served as material.

The chain combines TRBV24-1 with TRBJ1-2; D gene uncertain. This TCR came from a man younger than 45 who had recovered from COVID-19. Sequencing was performed on peripheral blood. CDR3 nucleotide sequence: TGTGCCACCAGTGAAGGCGGCGACTATGGCTACACCTTC. Its protein is CATSEGGDYGYTF.